This T cell receptor beta chain comes out of a study of T cell clones after liver transplantation. On the study more broadly: Subjects received no induction therapy and standard immunosuppression until randomization at 12-24 months post-transplant.

Profiling relied on immunoSEQ multiplex PCR, and the TCRdb table lists in-frame clones only, not all of them. The table has about 120,000 clones, 90% seen once; the top ten hold 0.8% to 0.9%. In this sample, this clone turned up a few times. The source of this sequence is a human patient who received a liver transplant. Some T cells here may be from the graft donor. Sample: CD4+ T cells from blood, taken 12 months after liver transplant.

CDR3 in amino acids: CASSPLLAGVSYEQYF. DNA of the CDR3: TGCGCCAGCAGCCCCCTGCTAGCGGGAGTCAGTTACGAGCAGTACTTC. The chain recombines TRBV4-3 with TRBJ2-7, with 10 bases aligning to TRBD2. The CDR3 covers 16 residues. Germline CDR1 and CDR2: LGHNA and YSLEER. V gave up 4 bases and J gave up 4 bases; unmatched junction bases: 10.